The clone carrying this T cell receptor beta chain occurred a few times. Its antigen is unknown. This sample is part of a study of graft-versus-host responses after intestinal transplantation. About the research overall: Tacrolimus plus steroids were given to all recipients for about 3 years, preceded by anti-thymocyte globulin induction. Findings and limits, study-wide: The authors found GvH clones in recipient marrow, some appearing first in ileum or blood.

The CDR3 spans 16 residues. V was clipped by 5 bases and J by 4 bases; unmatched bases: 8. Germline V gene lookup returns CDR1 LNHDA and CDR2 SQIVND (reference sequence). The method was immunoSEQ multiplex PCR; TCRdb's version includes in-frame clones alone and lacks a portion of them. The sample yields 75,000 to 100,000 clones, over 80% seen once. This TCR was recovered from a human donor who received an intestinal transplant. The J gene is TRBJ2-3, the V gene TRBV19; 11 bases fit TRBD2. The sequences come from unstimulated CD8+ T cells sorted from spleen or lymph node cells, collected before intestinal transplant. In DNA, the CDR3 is TGTGCCAGTAGTGCGCTAGCGGGGGGTGTAGCAGATACGCAGTATTTT. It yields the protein CASSALAGGVADTQYF.